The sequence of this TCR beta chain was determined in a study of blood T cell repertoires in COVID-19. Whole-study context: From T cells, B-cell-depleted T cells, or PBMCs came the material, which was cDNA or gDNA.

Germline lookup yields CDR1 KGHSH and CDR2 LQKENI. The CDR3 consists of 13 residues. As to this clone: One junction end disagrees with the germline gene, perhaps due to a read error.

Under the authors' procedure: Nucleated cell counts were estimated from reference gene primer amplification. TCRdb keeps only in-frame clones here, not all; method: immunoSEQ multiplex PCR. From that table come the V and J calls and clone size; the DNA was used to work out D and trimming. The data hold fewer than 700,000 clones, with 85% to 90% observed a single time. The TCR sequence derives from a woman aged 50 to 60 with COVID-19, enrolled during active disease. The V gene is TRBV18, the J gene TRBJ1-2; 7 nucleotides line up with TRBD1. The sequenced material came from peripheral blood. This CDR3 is CASSPPTQGVGAF. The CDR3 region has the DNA TGTGCCAGCTCACCACCTACTCAGGGGGTTGGCGCCTTC.